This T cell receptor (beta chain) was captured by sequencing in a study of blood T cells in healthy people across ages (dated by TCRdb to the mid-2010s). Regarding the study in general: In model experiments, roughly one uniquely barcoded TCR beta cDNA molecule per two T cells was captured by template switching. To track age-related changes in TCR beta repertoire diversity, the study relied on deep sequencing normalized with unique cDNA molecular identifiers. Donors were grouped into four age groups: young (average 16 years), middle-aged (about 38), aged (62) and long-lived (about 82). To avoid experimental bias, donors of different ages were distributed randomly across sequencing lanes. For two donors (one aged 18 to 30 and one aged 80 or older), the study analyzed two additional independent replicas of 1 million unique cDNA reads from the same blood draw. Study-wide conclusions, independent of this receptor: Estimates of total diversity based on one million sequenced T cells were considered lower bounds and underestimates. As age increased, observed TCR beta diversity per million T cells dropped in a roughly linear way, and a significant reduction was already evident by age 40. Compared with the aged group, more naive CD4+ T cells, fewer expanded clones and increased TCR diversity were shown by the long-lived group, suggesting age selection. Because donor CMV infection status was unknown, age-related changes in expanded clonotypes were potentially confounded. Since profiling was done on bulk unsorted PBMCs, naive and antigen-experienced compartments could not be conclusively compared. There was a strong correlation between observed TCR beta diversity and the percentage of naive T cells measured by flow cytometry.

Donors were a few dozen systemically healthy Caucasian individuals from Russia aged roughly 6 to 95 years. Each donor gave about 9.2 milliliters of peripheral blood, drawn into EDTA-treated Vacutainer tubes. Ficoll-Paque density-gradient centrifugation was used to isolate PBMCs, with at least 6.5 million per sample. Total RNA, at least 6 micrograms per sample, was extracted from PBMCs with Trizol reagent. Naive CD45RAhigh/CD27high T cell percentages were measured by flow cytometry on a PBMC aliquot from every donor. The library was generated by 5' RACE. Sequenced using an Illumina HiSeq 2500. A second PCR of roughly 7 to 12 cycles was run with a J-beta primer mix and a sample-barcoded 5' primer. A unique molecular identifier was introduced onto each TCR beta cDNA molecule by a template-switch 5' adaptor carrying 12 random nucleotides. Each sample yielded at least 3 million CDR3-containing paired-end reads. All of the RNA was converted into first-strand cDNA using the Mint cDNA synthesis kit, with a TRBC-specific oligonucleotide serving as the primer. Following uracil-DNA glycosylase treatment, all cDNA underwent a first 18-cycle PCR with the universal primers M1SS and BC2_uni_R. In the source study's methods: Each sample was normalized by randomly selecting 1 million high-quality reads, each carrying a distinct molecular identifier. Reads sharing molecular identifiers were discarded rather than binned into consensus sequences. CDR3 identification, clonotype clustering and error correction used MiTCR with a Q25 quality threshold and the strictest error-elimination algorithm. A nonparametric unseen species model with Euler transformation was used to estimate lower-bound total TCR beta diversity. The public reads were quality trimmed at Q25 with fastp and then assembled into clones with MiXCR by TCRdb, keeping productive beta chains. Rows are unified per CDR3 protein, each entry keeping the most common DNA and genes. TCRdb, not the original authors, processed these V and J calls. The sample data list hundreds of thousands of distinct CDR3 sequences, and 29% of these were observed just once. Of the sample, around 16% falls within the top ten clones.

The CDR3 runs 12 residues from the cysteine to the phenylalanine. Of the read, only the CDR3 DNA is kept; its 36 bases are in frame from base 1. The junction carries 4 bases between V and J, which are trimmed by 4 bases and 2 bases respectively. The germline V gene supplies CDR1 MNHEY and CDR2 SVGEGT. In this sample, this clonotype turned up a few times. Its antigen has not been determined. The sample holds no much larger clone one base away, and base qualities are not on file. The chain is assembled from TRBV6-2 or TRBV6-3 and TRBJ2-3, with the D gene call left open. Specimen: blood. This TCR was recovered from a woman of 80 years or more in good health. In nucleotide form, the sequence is TGTGCCAGCAGTTTCGTCACAGATACGCAGTATTTT. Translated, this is CASSFVTDTQYF.